The 20 T cell receptor beta chains below were found in one sample sequenced in a study of OX40 agonist ivuxolimab in advanced cancers. Assay: immunoSEQ multiplex PCR; the TCRdb copy retains only in-frame clones and omits some. This table holds 70,000 to 95,000 clones, about 94% found once. The sample was CD4+ or CD8+ T cells sorted from blood, taken in a trial of the OX40 agonist ivuxolimab. The receptors come from an adult with an advanced solid tumor such as melanoma, head and neck, liver or kidney cancer.

The genes are TRBV4-1 and TRBJ1-2; D not certain. Trimming took off 0 bases at V and 8 bases at J, with 16 bases between the two ends. From germline, CDR1 is MGHRA and CDR2 YSYEKL. The CDR3 has 15 amino acids. The CDR3 bases are TGCGCCAGCAGCCAAGAGAATAGGAGGTCTTGGGGCTACACCTTC. The encoded protein is CASSQENRRSWGYTF.

This clone was detected only a few times. The genes are TRBV11-2 and TRBJ2-1; 12 bases agree with TRBD2. Per germline, CDR1 SGHAT and CDR2 FQNNGV. The CDR3 is made up of 16 amino acids. The J segment lost 1 base and the V segment lost 6 bases, leaving 4 bases of the junction unmatched. CDR3 residues: CASRRLAGVSYNEQFF. The CDR3 nucleotides read TGTGCCAGCAGAAGACTAGCGGGAGTTTCCTACAATGAGCAGTTCTTC. Using reference TRBV11-2 and TRBJ2-1 for the parts outside the CDR3, the full variable domain is EAGVAQSPRYKIIEKRQSVAFWCNPISGHATLYWYQQILGQGPKLLIQFQNNGVVDDSQLPKDRFSAERLKGVDSTLKIQPAKLEDSAVYLCASRRLAGVSYNEQFFGPGTRLTVL.

The chain joins TRBV10-2 to TRBJ2-7, with TRBD2 identical over 9 bases. From germline, CDR1 is WSHSY and CDR2 SAAADI. This CDR3 comprises 17 residues. V lost 6 bases and J lost 2; bases outside the gene matches: 14. CDR3 sequence (DNA): TGCGCCAGCAGGGGGGGTCTTTTAGCGGGAGAACCCTACGAGCAGTACTTC. Translated: CASRGGLLAGEPYEQYF.

This chain joins TRBV7-3 and TRBJ2-1; the match to TRBD2 covers 9 bases. V lost 2 bases, J lost 9 bases, and 11 bases stayed unmatched. Looked up from germline, CDR1 is SGHTA and CDR2 is FQGTGA. The CDR3 consists of 16 residues. The CDR3 loop is CASSLSKVQAGGEQFF. CDR3 coding DNA: TGTGCCAGCAGCTTATCGAAGGTTCAAGCGGGAGGTGAGCAGTTCTTC.

The chain recombines TRBV6-5 with TRBJ1-1, with unresolved D. CDR1 is MNHEY and CDR2 is SVGAGI in the germline V gene. The CDR3 covers 14 residues. V was trimmed by 6 bases and J by 11 bases, leaving 22 bases between them. The CDR3 DNA reads as TGTGCCAGCAGCTCGGACCCCGCCCTAGGTTATGCTTTCTTT. Translated, it gives CASSSDPALGYAFF.

This chain joins TRBV5-1 and TRBJ2-2, with unresolved D. Trimming shortened V by 2 bases and J by 4 bases, and 3 bases separated the two germline ends. Germline V gene sequence: CDR1 SGHRS, CDR2 YFSETQ. This CDR3 comprises 12 residues. The CDR3 DNA follows: TGCGCCAGCAGCTTAACCACCGGGGAGCTGTTTTTT. This codes for CASSLTTGELFF.

Only a few counts were recorded for this clone. The chain links TRBV19 to TRBJ1-5; tentative D call: TRBD1 (5 bases). CDR3 length: 15 amino acids. The V and J ends lost 4 bases and 0 bases respectively, with 10 bases between them. CDR1 and CDR2 from the germline V gene are LNHDA and SQIVND (reference sequence). The CDR3 DNA reads TGTGCCAGTAGTACCAGGGTGTATAGCAATCAGCCCCAGCATTTT. As protein: CASSTRVYSNQPQHF.

Only a few counts were recorded for this clone. Other DNA variants within this sample encode the same CDR3. This chain uses TRBV11-2 with TRBJ1-3; no reliable D call. Trimming left V 2 bases short and J 0 bases short, with 5 bases between. Per germline, CDR1 SGHAT and CDR2 FQNNGV. CDR3 length equals 14 residues. The CDR3 nucleotides are TGTGCCAGCAGCTTATTCTCCTCTGGAAACACCATATATTTT. It specifies CASSLFSSGNTIYF.

The V call is TRBV27, the J call TRBJ1-2; D is possibly TRBD1 (6 bases). This CDR3 region has 15 residues. V was clipped by 7 bases and J by 2 bases, with 17 bases between them. Germline CDR1 reads MNHEY; CDR2 reads SMNVEV (reference sequence). The CDR3 DNA reads TGTGCCAGCACCCGAAACCCGGGGGCCAACTATGGCTACACCTTC. Translating it yields CASTRNPGANYGYTF.

J is TRBJ1-1 and V is TRBV6-4; TRBD1 might be the D (6 bases). The CDR3 contains 17 residues. Germline V lookup: CDR1 MRHNA, CDR2 SNTAGT. Trimming cost V 5 bases and J 0 bases, with 19 bases left between them. CDR3 protein: CASSRGGVSSMNTEAFF. Here the CDR3 DNA reads TGTGCCAGCAGTCGAGGGGGAGTCTCCTCCATGAACACTGAAGCTTTCTTT.

In this sample, this clone turned up once. This chain links TRBV11-3 with TRBJ2-3; possibly TRBD2 for D (6 bases). This CDR3 has 17 residues. V was trimmed by 4 bases and J by 2 bases, leaving 19 bases between them. Germline V CDR1 and CDR2: SGHNT, YENEEA. The CDR3: CASSWGETGAPTDTQYF. The CDR3 DNA reads as TGTGCCAGCAGCTGGGGGGAGACGGGAGCGCCCACAGATACGCAGTATTTT.

The V call is TRBV7-9, the J call TRBJ2-3, with D possibly called TRBD1 or TRBD2 (5 bases each). Germline assignment: CDR1 SEHNR and CDR2 FQNEAQ (reference sequence). The CDR3 runs to 15 residues. V was cut by 5 bases and J by 0 bases, with 12 bases left in between. The CDR3 reads CASSQGVESTDTQYF. CDR3 nucleotide sequence: TGTGCCAGCAGCCAGGGAGTGGAGAGCACAGATACGCAGTATTTT.

The chain uses TRBV5-1 and TRBJ1-5; the D is unclear. There are 14 residues in the CDR3. CDR1 SGHRS and CDR2 YFSETQ come from the germline V gene. Trimming left V 4 bases short and J 3 bases short, with 11 bases between. CDR3 in DNA: TGCGCCAGCAGCCTTGGCAGCCTCAATCAGCCCCAGCATTTT. The encoded protein is CASSLGSLNQPQHF.

The chain carries TRBV6-4 and TRBJ2-2; 9 bases are shared with TRBD2. The V gene's germline CDR1 is MRHNA and CDR2 SNTAGT. The CDR3 has 16 residues. V lost 6 bases to trimming and J lost 1 base; unmatched junction nucleotides: 6. In DNA form, the CDR3 reads TGTGCCAGCAGCCGACGACTAGCGGAGAACACCGGGGAGCTGTTTTTT. This gives the protein CASSRRLAENTGELFF.

This clone was seen a single time. The chain is built from TRBV28 and TRBJ2-3; weak D call: TRBD2 (5 bases). CDR1 and CDR2 from the germline V gene are MDHEN and SYDVKM. Trimming took 6 bases from V and 2 from J, leaving 18 bases between them. There are 16 residues in the CDR3. CDR3 nucleotides: TGTGCCAGCAGCCCTCTCGGGCAGACTAACACAGATACGCAGTATTTT. The encoded protein is CASSPLGQTNTDTQYF. The full variable domain, its missing parts supplied by reference TRBV28 and TRBJ2-3, is DVKVTQSSRYLVKRTGEKVFLECVQDMDHENMFWYRQDPGLGLRLIYFSYDVKMKEKGDIPEGYSVSREKKERFSLILESASTNQTSMYLCASSPLGQTNTDTQYFGPGTRLTVL.

The sample holds a few counts of this clone. The chain links TRBV5-4 to TRBJ2-5, with TRBD1 as a possible D gene (6 bases). V was cut by 1 base and J by 0 bases, with 10 bases left in between. Germline assignment: CDR1 SGHNT and CDR2 YYREEE (reference sequence). The CDR3 totals 15 residues. DNA of the CDR3: TGTGCCAGCAGCTTGTTGACAGGCAACCAAGAGACCCAGTACTTC. Translated, it gives CASSLLTGNQETQYF.

Regarding this clone: A read error may produce the germline difference seen at one junction end. This rearrangement joins TRBV6-1 to TRBJ2-2; D possibly uses TRBD1 or TRBD2 (5 bases each). The CDR3 extends over 12 amino acids. CDR1 MNHNS and CDR2 SASEGT come from the germline V gene. The CDR3 nucleotides read TGTGCCAGCAGTGAACAGCTTTCGGGGCTTCTTTTT. Translation: CASSEQLSGLLF.

The rearrangement uses TRBV18 and TRBJ2-5; no clear D. This CDR3 contains 14 residues. The V end lost 3 bases, the J end lost 4 bases, and 12 bases lay between the germline ends. Germline assignment: CDR1 KGHSH and CDR2 LQKENI. The CDR3 spells CASSPRGFRETQYF. The CDR3 DNA follows: TGTGCCAGCTCACCCCGCGGTTTTCGAGAGACCCAGTACTTC.

This chain uses TRBV28 with TRBJ1-5; D gene uncertain. Germline CDR1 and CDR2: MDHEN and SYDVKM. The V and J ends lost 7 bases and 1 base respectively, with 14 bases between them. This CDR3 is built from 15 residues. CDR3 in DNA: TGTGCCAGCAAACCCCCCGTAAACAGCAATCAGCCCCAGCATTTT. It is translated as CASKPPVNSNQPQHF.

The gene calls are TRBV7-8 and TRBJ1-4; 12 bases match TRBD1. Losses at the gene ends were 3 bases for V and 1 base for J; bases not matched to a gene: 6. This CDR3 has 18 amino acids. Germline V gene data show CDR1 as SGHVS and CDR2 as FQNEAQ. The CDR3 DNA is TGTGCCAGCAGCTTTGGGACAGGGGGCACCATAACTAATGAAAAACTGTTTTTT. Protein sequence: CASSFGTGGTITNEKLFF.